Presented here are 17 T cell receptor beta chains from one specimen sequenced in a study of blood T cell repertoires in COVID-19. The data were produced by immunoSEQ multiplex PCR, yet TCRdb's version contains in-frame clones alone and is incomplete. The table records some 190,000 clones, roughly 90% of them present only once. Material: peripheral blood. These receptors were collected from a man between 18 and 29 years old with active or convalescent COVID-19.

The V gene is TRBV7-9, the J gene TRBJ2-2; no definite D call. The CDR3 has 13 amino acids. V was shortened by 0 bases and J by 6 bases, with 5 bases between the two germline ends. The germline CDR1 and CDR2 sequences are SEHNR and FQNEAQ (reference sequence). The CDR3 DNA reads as TGTGCCAGCAGCTTAGCGTTATCCGGGGAGCTGTTTTTT. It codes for CASSLALSGELFF.

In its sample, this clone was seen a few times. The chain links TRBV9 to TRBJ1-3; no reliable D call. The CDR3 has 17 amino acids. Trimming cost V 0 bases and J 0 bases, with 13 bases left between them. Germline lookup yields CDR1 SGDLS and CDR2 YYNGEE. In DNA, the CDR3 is TGTGCCAGCAGCGTAGTCCCAGACACGAGCTCTGGAAACACCATATATTTT. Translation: CASSVVPDTSSGNTIYF.

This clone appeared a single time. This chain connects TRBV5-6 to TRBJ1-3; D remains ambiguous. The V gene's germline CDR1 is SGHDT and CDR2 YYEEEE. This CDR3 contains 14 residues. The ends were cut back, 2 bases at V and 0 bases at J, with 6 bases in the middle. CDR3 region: CASSLLPSGNTIYF. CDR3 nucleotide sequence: TGTGCCAGCAGCTTACTGCCCTCTGGAAACACCATATATTTT.

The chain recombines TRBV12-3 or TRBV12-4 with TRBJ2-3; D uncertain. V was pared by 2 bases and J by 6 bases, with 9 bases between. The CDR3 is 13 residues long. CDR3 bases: TGTGCCAGCAGTTTAACGGTGTCGGATACGCAGTATTTT. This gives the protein CASSLTVSDTQYF.

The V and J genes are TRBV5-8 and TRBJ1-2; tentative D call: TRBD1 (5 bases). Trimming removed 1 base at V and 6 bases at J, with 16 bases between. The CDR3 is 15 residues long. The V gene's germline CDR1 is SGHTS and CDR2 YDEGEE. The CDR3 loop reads CASSLLGTGGNGYTF. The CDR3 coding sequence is TGTGCCAGCAGCTTGTTAGGCACGGGGGGGAATGGCTACACCTTC.

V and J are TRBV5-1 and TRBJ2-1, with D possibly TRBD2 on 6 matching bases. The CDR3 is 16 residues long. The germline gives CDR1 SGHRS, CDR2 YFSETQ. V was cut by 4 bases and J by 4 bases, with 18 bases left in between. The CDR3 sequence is CASSPLAGLSYNEQFF. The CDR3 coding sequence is TGCGCCAGCAGCCCACTAGCCGGTCTTTCTTACAATGAGCAGTTCTTC.

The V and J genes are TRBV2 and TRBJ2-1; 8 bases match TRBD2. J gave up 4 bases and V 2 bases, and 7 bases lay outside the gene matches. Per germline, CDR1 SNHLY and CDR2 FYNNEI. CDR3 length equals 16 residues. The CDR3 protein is CASSEIGLAGYNEQFF. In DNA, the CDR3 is TGTGCCAGCAGTGAAATTGGGCTAGCGGGTTACAATGAGCAGTTCTTC.

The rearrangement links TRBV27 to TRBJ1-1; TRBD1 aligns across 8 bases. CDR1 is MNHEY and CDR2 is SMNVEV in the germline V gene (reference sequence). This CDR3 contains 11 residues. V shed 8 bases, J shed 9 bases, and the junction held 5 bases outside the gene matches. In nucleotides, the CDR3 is TGTGCCAGCGAAGGGACAGGAAAAGCTTTCTTT. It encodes CASEGTGKAFF.

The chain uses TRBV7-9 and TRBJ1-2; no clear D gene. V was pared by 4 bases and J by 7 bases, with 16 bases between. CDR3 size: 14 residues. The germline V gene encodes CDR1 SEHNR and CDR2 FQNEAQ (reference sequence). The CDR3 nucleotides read TGTGCCAGCAGCTCCAGTGGAGATCTGGTTGGCTACACCTTC. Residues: CASSSSGDLVGYTF.

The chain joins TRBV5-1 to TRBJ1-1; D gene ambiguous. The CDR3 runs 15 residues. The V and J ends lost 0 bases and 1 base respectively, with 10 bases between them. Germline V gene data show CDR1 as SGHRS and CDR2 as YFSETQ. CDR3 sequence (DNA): TGCGCCAGCAGCTTGGAGCGGGTTCCGAACACTGAAGCTTTCTTT. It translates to CASSLERVPNTEAFF.

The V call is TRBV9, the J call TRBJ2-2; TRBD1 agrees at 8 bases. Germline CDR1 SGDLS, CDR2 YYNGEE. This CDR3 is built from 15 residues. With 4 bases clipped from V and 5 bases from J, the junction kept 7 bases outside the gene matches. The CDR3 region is CASSSDRVQTGELFF. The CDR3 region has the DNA TGTGCCAGCAGCTCGGACAGGGTACAAACCGGGGAGCTGTTTTTT. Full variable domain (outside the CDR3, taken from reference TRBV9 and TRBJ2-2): DSGVTQTPKHLITATGQRVTLRCSPRSGDLSVYWYQQSLDQGLQFLIQYYNGEERAKGNILERFSAQQFPDLHSELNLSSLELGDSALYFCASSSDRVQTGELFFGEGSRLTVL.

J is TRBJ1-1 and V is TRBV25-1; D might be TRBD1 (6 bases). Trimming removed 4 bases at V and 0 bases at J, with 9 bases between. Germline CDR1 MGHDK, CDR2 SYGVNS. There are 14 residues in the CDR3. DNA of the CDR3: TGTGCCAGCAGTGTAGGGGGAGTGAACACTGAAGCTTTCTTT. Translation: CASSVGGVNTEAFF.

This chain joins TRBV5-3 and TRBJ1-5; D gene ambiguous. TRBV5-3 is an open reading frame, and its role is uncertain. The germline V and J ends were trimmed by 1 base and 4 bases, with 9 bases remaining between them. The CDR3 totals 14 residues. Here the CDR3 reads CARSLKRGNQPQHF. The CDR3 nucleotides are TGTGCCAGAAGCTTGAAAAGAGGGAATCAGCCCCAGCATTTT.

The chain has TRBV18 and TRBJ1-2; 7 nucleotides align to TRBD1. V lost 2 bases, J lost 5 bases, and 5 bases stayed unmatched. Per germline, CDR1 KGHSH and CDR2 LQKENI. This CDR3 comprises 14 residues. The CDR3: CASSPSQGGYGYTF. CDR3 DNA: TGTGCCAGCTCACCATCGCAGGGGGGTTATGGCTACACCTTC.

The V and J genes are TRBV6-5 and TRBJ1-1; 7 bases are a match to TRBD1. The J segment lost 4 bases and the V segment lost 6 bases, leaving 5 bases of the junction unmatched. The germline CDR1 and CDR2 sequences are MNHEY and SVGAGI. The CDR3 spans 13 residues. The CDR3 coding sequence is TGTGCCAGCAGGGTGACAGGGACCACTGAAGCTTTCTTT. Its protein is CASRVTGTTEAFF.

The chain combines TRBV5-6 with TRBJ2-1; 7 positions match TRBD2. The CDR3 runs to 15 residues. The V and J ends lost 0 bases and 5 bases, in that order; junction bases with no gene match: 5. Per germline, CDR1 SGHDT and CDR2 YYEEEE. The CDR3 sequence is CASSLAVRENNEQFF. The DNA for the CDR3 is TGTGCCAGCAGCTTGGCGGTGCGGGAGAACAATGAGCAGTTCTTC.

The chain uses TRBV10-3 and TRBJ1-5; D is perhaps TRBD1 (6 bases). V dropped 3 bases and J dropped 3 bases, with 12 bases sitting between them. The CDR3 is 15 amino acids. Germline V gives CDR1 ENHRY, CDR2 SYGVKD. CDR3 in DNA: TGTGCCATCAGTGAAGGACAGAACTTCAATCAGCCCCAGCATTTT. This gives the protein CAISEGQNFNQPQHF.